The 11 T cell receptor beta chains presented below share a single source sample, sequenced in a study of graft-versus-host responses after intestinal transplantation. No antigen has been identified for these receptors. Profiled with immunoSEQ multiplex PCR; TCRdb holds only in-frame clones, not every one. The sample includes roughly 90,000 clones, 88% seen only once; the top ten take 0.28%. Sequencing used unstimulated CD4+ T cells sorted from spleen or lymph node cells, obtained before transplant. The receptors were gathered from a human donor who was the organ donor for an intestinal transplant.

J is TRBJ2-1 and V is TRBV5-1; 10 bases are shared with TRBD2. From germline, CDR1 is SGHRS and CDR2 YFSETQ. This CDR3 is 14 amino acids long. With 4 bases clipped from V and 5 bases from J, the junction kept 3 bases outside the gene matches. The CDR3 sequence is CASSVGLADNEQFF. The CDR3, as DNA: TGCGCCAGCAGCGTAGGACTAGCGGACAATGAGCAGTTCTTC. Drawing the rest from reference TRBV5-1 and TRBJ2-1, the complete variable domain is KAGVTQTPRYLIKTRGQQVTLSCSPISGHRSVSWYQQTPGQGLQFLFEYFSETQRNKGNFPGRFSGRQFSNSRSEMNVSTLELGDSALYLCASSVGLADNEQFFGPGTRLTVL.

CDR3 bases: TGTGCCACCAGCAGAGAATCCAGGGGGGCTTTCTTT. This translates into CATSRESRGAFF. The chain carries TRBV15 and TRBJ1-1; 7 bases fit TRBD1. CDR3 length: 12 residues. Germline V gene data show CDR1 as LNHNV and CDR2 as YYDKDF (reference sequence). J lost 11 bases, V lost 0 bases, and 3 bases had no gene match. Based on the CDR3 plus reference TRBV15 and TRBJ1-1, the full variable domain is DAMVIQNPRYQVTQFGKPVTLSCSQTLNHNVMYWYQQKSSQAPKLLFHYYDKDFNNEADTPDNFQSRRPNTSFCFLDIRSPGLGDTAMYLCATSRESRGAFFGQGTRLTVV.

The chain carries TRBV30 and TRBJ2-7; 7 nucleotides agree with TRBD2. Germline loops: CDR1 GTSNPN, CDR2 SVGIG (reference sequence). The CDR3 loop spans 10 amino acids. The CDR3 nucleotides read TGTGCGGGGGGGTTCCCAGCTCAGTACTTC. This translates into CAGGFPAQYF. The whole variable domain, remainder taken from reference TRBV30 and TRBJ2-7, is SQTIHQWPATLVQPVGSPLSLECTVEGTSNPNLYWYRQAAGRGLQLLFYSVGIGQISSEVPQNLSASRPQDRQFILSSKKLLLSDSGFYLCAGGFPAQYFGPGTRLTVT.

J is TRBJ1-1 and V is TRBV19; D may be TRBD1 (6 bases). CDR1 and CDR2 from the germline V gene are LNHDA and SQIVND (reference sequence). The length of the CDR3 is 16 residues. V lost 1 base and J lost 7, with 19 bases in between. The CDR3 sequence is CASSIALRGGRDEAFF. The CDR3 DNA reads TGTGCCAGTAGTATAGCCCTCCGGGGGGGCAGGGATGAAGCTTTCTTT. Using reference TRBV19 and TRBJ1-1 for the parts outside the CDR3, the full variable domain is DGGITQSPKYLFRKEGQNVTLSCEQNLNHDAMYWYRQDPGQGLRLIYYSQIVNDFQKGDIAEGYSVSREKKESFPLTVTSAQKNPTAFYLCASSIALRGGRDEAFFGQGTRLTVV.

The chain joins TRBV9 to TRBJ2-5, with D perhaps matching TRBD2 (5 bases). Per the germline V gene, CDR1 is SGDLS and CDR2 is YYNGEE. V gave up 0 bases and J gave up 2 bases, with 8 bases separating them. CDR3 length: 14 residues. CDR3 DNA: TGTGCCAGCAGCGTAGAGGACTGGCAAGAGACCCAGTACTTC. Protein product: CASSVEDWQETQYF.

The chain combines TRBV5-4 with TRBJ2-5; 13 bases fit TRBD2. From germline, CDR1 is SGHNT and CDR2 YYREEE (reference sequence). This CDR3 region has 19 residues. V gave up 4 bases and J gave up 5 bases; unmatched junction bases: 17. CDR3: CASSEGTVLAGGPLETQYF. The CDR3 DNA reads as TGTGCCAGCAGCGAAGGGACGGTACTAGCGGGAGGGCCTCTCGAGACCCAGTACTTC.

This clone was picked up a small number of times. The rearrangement uses TRBV6-1 and TRBJ1-5; D possibly corresponds to TRBD1 (5 bases). The CDR3 has 13 amino acids. Germline V gene lookup returns CDR1 MNHNS and CDR2 SASEGT. V gave up 6 bases and J gave up 9 bases, with 15 bases separating them. Written as DNA, the CDR3 is TGTGCCAGCAGGGGGCAGGCCGGGGGGCCCCAGCATTTT. Its protein product is CASRGQAGGPQHF.

This chain links TRBV4-3 with TRBJ2-1, with 11 bases lining up with TRBD2. The CDR3 spans 15 residues. The V and J ends lost 4 bases and 5 bases, in that order; junction bases with no gene match: 4. CDR1 and CDR2 (germline): LGHNA, YSLEER. The CDR3 nucleotides are TGCGCCAGCAGCCCGGAACTAGCGGGAGACAATGAGCAGTTCTTC. Amino acids: CASSPELAGDNEQFF.

The chain recombines TRBV2 with TRBJ2-3; 13 nucleotides line up with TRBD2. This CDR3 has 14 amino acids. In germline, CDR1 is SNHLY, CDR2 FYNNEI. Losses at the gene ends were 5 bases for V and 8 bases for J; bases not matched to a gene: 4. The CDR3 is CASSTSGGAGTQYF. CDR3 DNA: TGTGCCAGCAGTACTAGCGGGGGGGCAGGTACGCAGTATTTT.

This CDR3 reads CASPGGTMNTEAFF. CDR3 bases: TGTGCCAGCCCAGGGGGCACGATGAACACTGAAGCTTTCTTT. This chain connects TRBV6-1 to TRBJ1-1, with TRBD1 matching over 8 bases. With V trimmed by 8 bases and J by 0 bases, 5 bases remained unmatched. CDR3 length equals 14 residues. CDR1 MNHNS and CDR2 SASEGT come from the germline V gene.

The rearrangement joins TRBV27 to TRBJ2-2; D is undetermined. V lost 5 bases, J lost 5 bases, and 9 bases lay in between. The CDR3 loop spans 13 amino acids. In germline, CDR1 is MNHEY, CDR2 SMNVEV (reference sequence). The CDR3 loop reads CASSNFGTGELFF. As DNA, the CDR3 is TGTGCCAGCAGTAATTTCGGGACCGGGGAGCTGTTTTTT.